This T cell receptor (beta chain) originates from a study of T-cell memory formation after mild COVID-19. Concerning this clonotype itself: Its target is unknown.

TCRdb re-derived calls from the 5' RACE reads in MiXCR, one entry per CDR3 protein. Seen here are roughly 110,000 distinct CDR3 sequences, 20% to 25% observed once, and the top ten hold approximately 40%. Germline V gene lookup returns CDR1 LNHNV and CDR2 YYDKDF (reference sequence). The CDR3 has 15 amino acids. V was cut by 1 base and J by 3 bases, with 10 bases left in between. Study-level points and caveats: Cross-reactive memory apparently joined, as some responding clones appeared in pre-infection memory.

The clonotype comes from a man aged 18 to 29 who had mild COVID-19 (a few samples of this study predate the infection). Cell type and time point are not known. This chain connects TRBV15 to TRBJ2-4; no reliable D call. The sequenced sample was PBMCs or a T cell subset sorted from them (not recorded which). For the CDR3, the DNA is TGTGCCACCAGCAGAGGGGTTCAAGTCAAAAACATTCAGTACTTC. Residues: CATSRGVQVKNIQYF.